The following is a TCR beta chain sequence with its context. At one end the junction does not follow the germline gene, possibly because of a read error. Germline V gene lookup returns CDR1 MNHEY and CDR2 SVGAGI. The CDR3 is 12 residues long. This sample was taken from a study of cytomegalovirus exposure and HLA in healthy donors. PCR involved 60 Vbeta and 13 Jbeta primers. Here immunoSEQ multiplex PCR was the method, and the copy in TCRdb shows in-frame clones only, minus some. The profile shows approximately 100,000 clones, about 80% of them singletons. The specimen sequenced was PBMCs. The chain carries TRBV6-5 and TRBJ2-5; 8 positions match TRBD2. This receptor was identified in a woman between 18 and 29 years old in good health and CMV-seropositive. CDR3 bases: TGTGCCAGCAGTTACGAGCGGGAGATCCAGTACTTC. Its protein is CASSYEREIQYF.